What follows are 9 T cell receptor beta chains derived from one specimen sequenced in a study of tumor-infiltrating lymphocytes in localized non-small cell lung cancer. TCRdb's table, derived via immunoSEQ multiplex PCR, lists solely in-frame clones and lacks some. The data show 4,500 to 6,000 clones, about three fifths seen once. The sequenced sample was lung tumor tissue. These receptors were obtained from a human donor with non-small cell lung cancer.

The chain joins TRBV27 to TRBJ2-2; a weak D match, TRBD1 (6 bases). The V and J ends lost 8 bases and 5 bases respectively, with 18 bases between them. There are 15 residues in the CDR3. Per the germline V gene, CDR1 is MNHEY and CDR2 is SMNVEV (reference sequence). CDR3 in amino acids: CASLPAGAPTGELFF. CDR3 nucleotide sequence: TGTGCCAGCCTACCCGCAGGGGCGCCGACCGGGGAGCTGTTTTTT.

The V call is TRBV11-2, the J call TRBJ1-6; 10 bases align to TRBD1. The V gene end was trimmed by 2 bases and the J gene end by 6 bases; junction bases not matched to a gene: 7. Germline V gene lookup returns CDR1 SGHAT and CDR2 FQNNGV. This CDR3 region has 17 residues. The DNA for the CDR3 is TGTGCCAGCAGCTTAACAAAGACAGGGGGCTTTAATTCACCCCTCCACTTT. Residues: CASSLTKTGGFNSPLHF.

This chain uses TRBV30 with TRBJ2-3; 9 nucleotides agree with TRBD1. Per the germline V gene, CDR1 is GTSNPN and CDR2 is SVGIG (reference sequence). V dropped 2 bases and J dropped 6; count of bases not matched to a gene: 12. This CDR3 is built from 16 residues. Here the CDR3 reads CAWSTPGQGIMDTQYF. CDR3 nucleotide sequence: TGTGCCTGGAGTACCCCGGGACAGGGAATTATGGATACGCAGTATTTT.

The chain carries TRBV7-6 and TRBJ2-1; a weak D match, TRBD2 (6 bases). CDR3 length equals 13 residues. V was trimmed by 3 bases and J by 9 bases, leaving 12 bases between them. Germline values: CDR1 SGHVS, CDR2 FNYEAQ. CDR3 residues: CASSLARGSEQFF. The DNA for the CDR3 is TGTGCCAGCAGCTTGGCCCGGGGGAGTGAGCAGTTCTTC.

This rearrangement joins TRBV10-3 to TRBJ2-2; TRBD2 might be the D (6 bases). This CDR3 region has 16 residues. Germline CDR1 and CDR2: ENHRY and SYGVKD. Trimming stripped 0 bases from V and 0 bases from J, with 8 bases between. The CDR3 DNA reads as TGTGCCATCAGTGAGTCGGGCGGGGCGAACACCGGGGAGCTGTTTTTT. Translating gives CAISESGGANTGELFF.

This clone is labeled medium-sized. The chain recombines TRBV27 with TRBJ1-2; perhaps TRBD1 as D (6 bases). This CDR3 has 14 residues. Per germline, CDR1 MNHEY and CDR2 SMNVEV (reference sequence). V dropped 5 bases and J dropped 0 bases, with 10 bases sitting between them. The CDR3 bases are TGTGCCAGCAGTATACAGGGAGCTAACTATGGCTACACCTTC. Protein sequence: CASSIQGANYGYTF.

The chain uses TRBV9 and TRBJ1-6, with 10 bases matching TRBD1. The V gene end was trimmed by 3 bases and the J gene end by 9 bases; junction bases not matched to a gene: 9. This CDR3 is built from 16 residues. Germline values: CDR1 SGDLS, CDR2 YYNGEE. As DNA, the CDR3 is TGTGCCAGCAGCGAGCGCGACAGGGGGCGAAGTTCACCCCTCCACTTT. Amino acid sequence: CASSERDRGRSSPLHF. Together with reference TRBV9 and TRBJ1-6, the CDR3 gives the full variable domain: DSGVTQTPKHLITATGQRVTLRCSPRSGDLSVYWYQQSLDQGLQFLIQYYNGEERAKGNILERFSAQQFPDLHSELNLSSLELGDSALYFCASSERDRGRSSPLHFGNGTRLTVT.

The V and J genes are TRBV5-4 and TRBJ1-6, with 7 bases aligning to TRBD1. The CDR3 has 14 amino acids. V trimming: 4 bases; J trimming: 5 bases; junction bases outside the gene matches: 3. Germline V lookup: CDR1 SGHNT, CDR2 YYREEE (reference sequence). CDR3 sequence reads: CASSLDRNNSPLHF. CDR3 bases: TGTGCCAGCAGCCTGGACAGGAATAATTCACCCCTCCACTTT.

This clone is a singleton in its sample. This chain links TRBV6-5 with TRBJ1-1; 9 nucleotides agree with TRBD1. Germline CDR1 reads MNHEY; CDR2 reads SVGAGI. V dropped 5 bases and J dropped 7; count of bases not matched to a gene: 8. There are 14 residues in the CDR3. CDR3 bases: TGTGCCAGCAGTCACAGGGGGCGCGGGCTTGAAGCTTTCTTT. Amino acid sequence: CASSHRGRGLEAFF.